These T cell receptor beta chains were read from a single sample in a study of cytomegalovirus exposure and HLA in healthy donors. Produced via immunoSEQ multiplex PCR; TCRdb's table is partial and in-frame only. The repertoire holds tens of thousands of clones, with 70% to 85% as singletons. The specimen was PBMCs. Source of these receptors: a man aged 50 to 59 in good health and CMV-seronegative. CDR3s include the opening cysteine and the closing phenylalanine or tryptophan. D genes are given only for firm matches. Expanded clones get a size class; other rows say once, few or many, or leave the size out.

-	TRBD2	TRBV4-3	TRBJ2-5	TGCGCCAGCAGCCAAGATAATAGCGGGAAAGAGACCCAGTACTTC	CASSQDNSGKETQYF
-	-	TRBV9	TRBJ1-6	TGTGCCAGCAGCGTTGGACAGACCAATTCACCCCTCCACTTT	CASSVGQTNSPLHF
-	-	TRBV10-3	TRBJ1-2	TGTGCCATCAGTGAGCAGGGGAATTATGGCTACACCTTC	CAISEQGNYGYTF
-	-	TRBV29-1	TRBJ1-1	TGCAGCGTTGACGACAGAAGGAACACTGAAGCTTTCTTT	CSVDDRRNTEAFF
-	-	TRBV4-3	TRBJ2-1	TGCGCCAGCAGCCAAGTGGAGGGGGGGCAAAATGAGCAGTTCTTC	CASSQVEGGQNEQFF
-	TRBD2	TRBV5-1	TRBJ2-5	TGCGCCAGCAGCTTGGACCCTCTTCGGACTAGCGGGGGTAACTACCAAGAGACCCAGTACTTC	CASSLDPLRTSGGNYQETQYF
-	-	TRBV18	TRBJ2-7	TGTGCCAGCTCACCACCTAACAGAACCATAGAGCAGTACTTC	CASSPPNRTIEQYF
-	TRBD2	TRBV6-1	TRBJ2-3	TGTGCCAGCGGCCCTGGGACTAGCGGGGGTCGAACGCAGTATTTT	CASGPGTSGGRTQYF
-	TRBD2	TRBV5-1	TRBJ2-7	TGCGCCAGCAGCTTGGTGAGTAGCGGGGGAGAAAACGAGCAGTACTTC	CASSLVSSGGENEQYF
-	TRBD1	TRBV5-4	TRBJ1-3	TGTGCCAGCAGCCAACAGGGGGCTGGAAACACCATATATTTT	CASSQQGAGNTIYF
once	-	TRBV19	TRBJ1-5	TGTGCCAGTAGTACTTACCCAGATCAGCCCCAGCATTTT	CASSTYPDQPQHF
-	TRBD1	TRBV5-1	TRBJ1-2	TGCGCCAGCAGTTTGGGAACACAGGGGGCGGGAGGCTACACCTTC	CASSLGTQGAGGYTF
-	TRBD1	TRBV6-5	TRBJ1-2	TGTGCCAGCCGGGACAGTCTTTTATATGGCTACACCTTC	CASRDSLLYGYTF
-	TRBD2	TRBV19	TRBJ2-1	TGTGCCAGTAGTATAGAGGGGACTAGACAAAATGAGCAGTTCTTC	CASSIEGTRQNEQFF
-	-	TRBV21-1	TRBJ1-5	TGTGCCAGCAAGCAACGGGAGGGAAATCAGCCCCAGCATTTT	CASKQREGNQPQHF
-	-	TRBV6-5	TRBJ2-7	TGTGCCAGCAGTTACCGGTCCCCCGACAGCCCCTACGAGCAGTACTTC	CASSYRSPDSPYEQYF
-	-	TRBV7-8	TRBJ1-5	TGTGCCAGCAGCTCGGAGGACAGCCAGCCCCAGCATTTT	CASSSEDSQPQHF
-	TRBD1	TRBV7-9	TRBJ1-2	TGTGCCAGCAGCTTAGGGGGACAGAATGGCTACACCTTC	CASSLGGQNGYTF
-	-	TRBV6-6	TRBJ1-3	TGTGCCAGCAGCCCCACAGGGTTCTCTGGAAACACTATATATTTT	CASSPTGFSGNTIYF
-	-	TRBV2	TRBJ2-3	TGTGCCAGCAGTTCGGACTTAGGCACAGATACGCAGTATTTT	CASSSDLGTDTQYF
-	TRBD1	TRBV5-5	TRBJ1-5	TGTGCCAGCAGCAGGACAGGATACAATCAGCCCCAGCATTTT	CASSRTGYNQPQHF
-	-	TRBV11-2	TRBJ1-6	TGTGCCAGCAGCCAGAGGGTGGGGAGGACGGGCAATTCACCCCTCCACTTT	CASSQRVGRTGNSPLHF
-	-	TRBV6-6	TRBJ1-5	TGTGCCAGCAGAAACGGGGAGGCGGACAATCAGCCCCAGCATTTT	CASRNGEADNQPQHF